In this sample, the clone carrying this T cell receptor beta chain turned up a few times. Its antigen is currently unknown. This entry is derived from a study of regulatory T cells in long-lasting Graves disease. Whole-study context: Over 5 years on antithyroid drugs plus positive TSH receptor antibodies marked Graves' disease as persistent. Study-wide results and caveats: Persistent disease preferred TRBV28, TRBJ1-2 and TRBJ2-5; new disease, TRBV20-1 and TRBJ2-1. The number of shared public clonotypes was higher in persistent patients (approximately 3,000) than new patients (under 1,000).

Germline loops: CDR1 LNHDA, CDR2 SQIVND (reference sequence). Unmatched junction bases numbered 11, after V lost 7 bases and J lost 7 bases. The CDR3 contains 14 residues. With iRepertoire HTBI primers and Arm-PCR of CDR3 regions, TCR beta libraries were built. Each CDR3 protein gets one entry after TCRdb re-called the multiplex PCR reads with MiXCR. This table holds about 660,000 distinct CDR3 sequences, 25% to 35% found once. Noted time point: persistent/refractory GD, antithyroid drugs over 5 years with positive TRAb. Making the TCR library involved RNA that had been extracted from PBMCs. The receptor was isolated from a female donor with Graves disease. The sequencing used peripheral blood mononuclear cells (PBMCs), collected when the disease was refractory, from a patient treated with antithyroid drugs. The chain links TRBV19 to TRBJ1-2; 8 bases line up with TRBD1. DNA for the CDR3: TGTGCCAGTACCTCCGTGGACAGGGCCGGTGGCTACACCTTC. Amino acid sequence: CASTSVDRAGGYTF.